This TCR beta chain was captured by sequencing in a study of cytomegalovirus exposure and HLA in healthy donors. Germline CDR1 SGHTA, CDR2 FQGNSA. The V and J ends lost 4 bases and 1 base, in that order; junction bases with no gene match: 9. This CDR3 comprises 18 residues. Amplification used 60 Vbeta primers and 13 Jbeta primers. Profiling relied on immunoSEQ multiplex PCR, and the TCRdb table lists in-frame clones only, not all of them. The profile shows about 88,000 clones, more than 65% of them singletons. Sequencing was carried out using PBMCs. The clonotype originates from a woman aged 18-29 years in good health and CMV-seropositive. J is TRBJ2-3 and V is TRBV7-2; 12 positions match TRBD2. The CDR3 protein is CASSSRTSGKHGTDTQYF. CDR3 bases: TGTGCCAGCAGCTCCCGGACTAGCGGGAAACATGGCACAGATACGCAGTATTTT.